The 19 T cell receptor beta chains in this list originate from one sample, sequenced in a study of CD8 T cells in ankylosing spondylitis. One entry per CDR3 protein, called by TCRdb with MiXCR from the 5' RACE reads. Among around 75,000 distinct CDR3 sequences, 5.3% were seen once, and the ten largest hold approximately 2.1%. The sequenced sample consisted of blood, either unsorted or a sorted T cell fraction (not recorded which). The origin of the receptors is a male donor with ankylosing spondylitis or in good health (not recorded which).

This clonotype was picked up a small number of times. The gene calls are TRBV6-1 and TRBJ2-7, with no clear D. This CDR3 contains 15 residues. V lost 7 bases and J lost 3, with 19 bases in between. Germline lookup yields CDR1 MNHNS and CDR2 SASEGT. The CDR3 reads CASTERPEGNYEQYF. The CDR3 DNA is TGTGCCAGCACCGAACGGCCCGAAGGGAACTACGAGCAGTACTTC.

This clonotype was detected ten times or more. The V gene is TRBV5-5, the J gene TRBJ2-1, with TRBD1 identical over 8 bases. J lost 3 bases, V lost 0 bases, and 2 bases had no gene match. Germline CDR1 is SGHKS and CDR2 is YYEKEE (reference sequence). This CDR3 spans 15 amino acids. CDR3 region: CASSLETGGYNEQFF. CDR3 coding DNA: TGTGCCAGCAGCTTGGAAACAGGGGGCTACAATGAGCAGTTCTTC.

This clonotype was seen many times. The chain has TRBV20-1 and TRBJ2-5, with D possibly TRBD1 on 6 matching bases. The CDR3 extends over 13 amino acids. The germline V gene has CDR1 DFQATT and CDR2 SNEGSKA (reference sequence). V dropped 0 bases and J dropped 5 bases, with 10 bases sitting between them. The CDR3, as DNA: TGCAGTGCTAGAGACAGGGGCCCCGAGACCCAGTACTTC. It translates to CSARDRGPETQYF.

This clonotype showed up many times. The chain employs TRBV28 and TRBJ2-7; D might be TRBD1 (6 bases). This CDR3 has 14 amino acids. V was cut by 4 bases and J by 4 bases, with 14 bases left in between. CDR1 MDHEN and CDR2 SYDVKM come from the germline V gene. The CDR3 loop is CASSSHTGIYEQYF. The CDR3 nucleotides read TGTGCCAGCAGTTCCCATACAGGGATATACGAGCAGTACTTC.

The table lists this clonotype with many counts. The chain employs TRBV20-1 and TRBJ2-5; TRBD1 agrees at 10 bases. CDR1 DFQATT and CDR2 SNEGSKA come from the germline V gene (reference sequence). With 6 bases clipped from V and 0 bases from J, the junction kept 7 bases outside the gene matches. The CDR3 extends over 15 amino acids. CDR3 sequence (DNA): TGCAGTGCCAACACCGACAGGGGGCACCAAGAGACCCAGTACTTC. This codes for CSANTDRGHQETQYF.

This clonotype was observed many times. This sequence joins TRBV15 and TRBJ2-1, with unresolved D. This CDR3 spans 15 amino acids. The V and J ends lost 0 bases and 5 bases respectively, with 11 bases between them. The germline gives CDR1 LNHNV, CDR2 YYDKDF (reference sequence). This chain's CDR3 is CATSRDPGWDNEQFF. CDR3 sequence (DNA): TGTGCCACCAGCAGAGATCCGGGTTGGGACAATGAGCAGTTCTTC.

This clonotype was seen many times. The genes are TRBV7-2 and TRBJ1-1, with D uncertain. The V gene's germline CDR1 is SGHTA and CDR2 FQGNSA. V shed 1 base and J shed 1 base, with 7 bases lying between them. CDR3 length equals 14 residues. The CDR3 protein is CASSLVGANTEAFF. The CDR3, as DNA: TGTGCCAGCAGCTTAGTCGGCGCGAACACTGAAGCTTTCTTT.

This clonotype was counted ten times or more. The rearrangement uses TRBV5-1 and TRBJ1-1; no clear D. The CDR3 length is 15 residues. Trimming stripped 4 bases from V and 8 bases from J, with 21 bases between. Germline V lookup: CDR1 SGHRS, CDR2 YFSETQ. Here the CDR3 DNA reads TGCGCCAGCAGCGTGGAGGCCACGGGTCGAATCGAAGCTTTCTTT. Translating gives CASSVEATGRIEAFF. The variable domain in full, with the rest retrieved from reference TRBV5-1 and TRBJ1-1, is KAGVTQTPRYLIKTRGQQVTLSCSPISGHRSVSWYQQTPGQGLQFLFEYFSETQRNKGNFPGRFSGRQFSNSRSEMNVSTLELGDSALYLCASSVEATGRIEAFFGQGTRLTVV.

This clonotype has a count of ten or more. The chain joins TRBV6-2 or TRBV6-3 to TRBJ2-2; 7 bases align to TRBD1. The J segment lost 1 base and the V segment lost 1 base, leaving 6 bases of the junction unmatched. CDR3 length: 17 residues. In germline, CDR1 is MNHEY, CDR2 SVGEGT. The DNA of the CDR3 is TGTGCCAGCAGTTACTACGGGACAGCAAGGAACACCGGGGAGCTGTTTTTT. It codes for CASSYYGTARNTGELFF.

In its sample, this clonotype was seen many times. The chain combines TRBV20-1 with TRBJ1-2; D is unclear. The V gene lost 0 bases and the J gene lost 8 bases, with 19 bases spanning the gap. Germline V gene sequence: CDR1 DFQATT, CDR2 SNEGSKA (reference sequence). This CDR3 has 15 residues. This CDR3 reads CSARDHGPQREGYTF. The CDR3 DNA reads TGCAGTGCTAGAGATCATGGGCCGCAAAGGGAAGGCTACACCTTC.

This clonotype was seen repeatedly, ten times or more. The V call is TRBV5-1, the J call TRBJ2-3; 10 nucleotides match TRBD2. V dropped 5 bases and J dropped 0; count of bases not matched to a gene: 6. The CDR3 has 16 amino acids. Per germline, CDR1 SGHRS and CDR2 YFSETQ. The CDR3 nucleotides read TGCGCCAGCAGTCTAGCGGGAGTCCCTAGCACAGATACGCAGTATTTT. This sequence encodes CASSLAGVPSTDTQYF. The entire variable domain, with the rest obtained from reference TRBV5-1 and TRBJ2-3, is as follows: KAGVTQTPRYLIKTRGQQVTLSCSPISGHRSVSWYQQTPGQGLQFLFEYFSETQRNKGNFPGRFSGRQFSNSRSEMNVSTLELGDSALYLCASSLAGVPSTDTQYFGPGTRLTVL.

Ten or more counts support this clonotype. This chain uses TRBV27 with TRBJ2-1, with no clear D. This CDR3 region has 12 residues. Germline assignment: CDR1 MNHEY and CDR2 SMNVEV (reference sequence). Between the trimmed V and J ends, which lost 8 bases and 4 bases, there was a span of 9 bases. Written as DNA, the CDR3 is TGTGCCAGCCGTAGAGATTACAATGAGCAGTTCTTC. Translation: CASRRDYNEQFF.

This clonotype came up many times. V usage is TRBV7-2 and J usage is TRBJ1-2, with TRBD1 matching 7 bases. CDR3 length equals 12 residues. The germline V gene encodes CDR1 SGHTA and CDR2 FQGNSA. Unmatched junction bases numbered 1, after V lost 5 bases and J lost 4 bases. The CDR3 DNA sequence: TGTGCCAGCAGCCGGGACAGCTATGGCTACACCTTC. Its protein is CASSRDSYGYTF.

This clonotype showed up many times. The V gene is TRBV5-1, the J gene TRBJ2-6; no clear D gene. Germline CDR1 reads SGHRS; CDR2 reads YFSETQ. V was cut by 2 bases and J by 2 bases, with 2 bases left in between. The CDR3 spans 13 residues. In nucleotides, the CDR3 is TGCGCCAGCAGCTTAGCTGGGGCCAACGTCCTGACTTTC. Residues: CASSLAGANVLTF.

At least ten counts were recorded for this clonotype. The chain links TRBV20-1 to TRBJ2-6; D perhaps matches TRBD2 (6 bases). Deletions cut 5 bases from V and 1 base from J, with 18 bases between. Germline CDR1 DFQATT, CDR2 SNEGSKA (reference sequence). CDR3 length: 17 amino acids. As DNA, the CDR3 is TGCAGTGCTGGAGTTTTGGGGGGTCGGTCTGGGGCCAACGTCCTGACTTTC. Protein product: CSAGVLGGRSGANVLTF.

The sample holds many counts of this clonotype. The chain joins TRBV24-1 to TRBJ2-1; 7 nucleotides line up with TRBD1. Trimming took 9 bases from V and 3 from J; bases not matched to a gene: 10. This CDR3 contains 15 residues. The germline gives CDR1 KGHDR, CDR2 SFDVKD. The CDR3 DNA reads TGTGCCACCGAGACCGGGACAGTCCTCTACAATGAGCAGTTCTTC. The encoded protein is CATETGTVLYNEQFF.

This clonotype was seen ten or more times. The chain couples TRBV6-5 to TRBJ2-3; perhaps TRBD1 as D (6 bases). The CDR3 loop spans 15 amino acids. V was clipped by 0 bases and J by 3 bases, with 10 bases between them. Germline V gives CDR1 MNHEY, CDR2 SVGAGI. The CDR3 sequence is CASSYSWQGTDTQYF. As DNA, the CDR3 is TGTGCCAGCAGTTACTCGTGGCAGGGGACAGATACGCAGTATTTT.

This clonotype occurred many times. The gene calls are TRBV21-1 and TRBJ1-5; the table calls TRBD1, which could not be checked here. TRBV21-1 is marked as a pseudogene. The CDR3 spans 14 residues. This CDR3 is CASSKGDRSKPQHF. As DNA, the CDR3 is TGTGCCAGCAGCAAGGGCGACAGGAGCAAGCCCCAGCATTTT.

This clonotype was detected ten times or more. DNA of the CDR3: TGTGCCAGCAGCTTCGCTAGCGGGGATAAGGAGCAGTTCTTC. Protein: CASSFASGDKEQFF. The J gene is TRBJ2-1, the V gene TRBV11-2; the match to TRBD2 covers 9 bases. In germline, CDR1 is SGHAT, CDR2 FQNNGV. The CDR3 runs 14 residues. The V segment lost 3 bases and the J segment 10 bases; nucleotides outside the gene matches: 7.